These T cell receptor beta chains were read from a single sample in a study of T-cell memory formation after mild COVID-19. TCRdb re-analysed the 5' RACE reads in MiXCR, keeping a single row per CDR3 protein. The data show about 110,000 distinct CDR3 sequences, 15% to 20% seen once. Sequences were obtained from PBMCs or a T cell subset sorted from them (not recorded which). The receptors were sampled from a man aged 18-30 years who had mild COVID-19 (a few samples of this study predate the infection). Cell type and time point are not known. Each CDR3 is given without its conserved first and last residue.

v_call: TRBV5-6
j_call: TRBJ2-5
cdr3_aa: ASTPKTGAQETQY

v_call: TRBV20-1
j_call: TRBJ1-2
cdr3_aa: SAKDGYT

v_call: TRBV12-3/TRBV12-4
j_call: TRBJ2-7
cdr3_aa: ASSPGTFYEQY

v_call: TRBV6-2/TRBV6-3
j_call: TRBJ2-2
cdr3_aa: ASSRLGYTGELF

v_call: TRBV7-6
j_call: TRBJ2-5
cdr3_aa: ASSLTFRETQY

v_call: TRBV11-3
j_call: TRBJ2-5
cdr3_aa: ASSFGVRRQETQY

v_call: TRBV28
j_call: TRBJ1-5
cdr3_aa: ASSDRQRPQH

v_call: TRBV5-5
j_call: TRBJ2-5
cdr3_aa: ASSLVQGAYFQETQY

v_call: TRBV7-9
j_call: TRBJ2-7
cdr3_aa: ASSSRTGRYEQY

v_call: TRBV7-2
j_call: TRBJ1-2
cdr3_aa: ASSLGQGYGYT

v_call: TRBV18
j_call: TRBJ1-6
cdr3_aa: ASSPQGPELSPLH

v_call: TRBV12-3/TRBV12-4
j_call: TRBJ2-3
cdr3_aa: ASSLDPLGTQY

v_call: TRBV18
j_call: TRBJ2-1
cdr3_aa: ASSSPEYNEQF

v_call: TRBV7-2
j_call: TRBJ2-3
cdr3_aa: ASSYARGDTQY

v_call: TRBV6-2/TRBV6-3
j_call: TRBJ2-2
cdr3_aa: ASRMNGELF

v_call: TRBV5-1
j_call: TRBJ2-1
cdr3_aa: ASSLAAGGGAVDEQF

v_call: TRBV5-1
j_call: TRBJ1-5
cdr3_aa: ASRNSPNQPQH

v_call: TRBV7-2
j_call: TRBJ2-1
cdr3_aa: ASSLYYNEQL

v_call: TRBV20-1
j_call: TRBJ2-5
cdr3_aa: SARDTRGAGKETQY

v_call: TRBV5-1
j_call: TRBJ1-1
cdr3_aa: ASSPRTALNTEAF

v_call: TRBV6-2/TRBV6-3
j_call: TRBJ2-6
cdr3_aa: ASSSGTGTGANVLT

v_call: TRBV7-2
j_call: TRBJ1-2
cdr3_aa: ASSSNGAAGT

v_call: TRBV7-2
j_call: TRBJ2-3
cdr3_aa: ASSFRFPDTQY

v_call: TRBV6-2/TRBV6-3
j_call: TRBJ2-5
cdr3_aa: ASRGHTLSETQY

v_call: TRBV4-3
j_call: TRBJ1-1
cdr3_aa: ASSQDPRGVDTEAF

v_call: TRBV4-1
j_call: TRBJ2-3
cdr3_aa: ASSQETSPNTDTQY

v_call: TRBV12-3/TRBV12-4
j_call: TRBJ2-7
cdr3_aa: APDVWVYEQY